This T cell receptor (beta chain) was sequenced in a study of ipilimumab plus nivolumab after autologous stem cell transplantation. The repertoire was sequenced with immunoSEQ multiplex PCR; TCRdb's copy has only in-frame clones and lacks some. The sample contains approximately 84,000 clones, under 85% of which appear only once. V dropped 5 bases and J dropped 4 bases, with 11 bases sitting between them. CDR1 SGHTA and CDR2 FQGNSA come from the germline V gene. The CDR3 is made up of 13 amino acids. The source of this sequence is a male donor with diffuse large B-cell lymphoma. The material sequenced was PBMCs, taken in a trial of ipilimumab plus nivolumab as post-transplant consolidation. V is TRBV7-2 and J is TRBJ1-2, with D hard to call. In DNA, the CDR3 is TGTGCCAGCAGCCCGGTCTCGGGCTATGGCTACACCTTC. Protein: CASSPVSGYGYTF.